This entry lists 7 T cell receptor beta chains sequenced from one sample in a study of human T cells and chemical hapten exposure. Time point: pre-sensitization, week 0. Treatment here: therapeutic diphenylcyclopropenone sensitization with weekly scalp DPC. TCRdb re-analysed the RACE reads in MiXCR, keeping a single row per CDR3 protein. The table has tens of thousands of distinct CDR3 sequences, around 9.4% seen once. Sample: whole blood, taken in connection with sensitization to the hapten diphenylcyclopropenone (DPC). Receptors were obtained from a woman in her forties with alopecia areata. Some clones in this sample may be carry-over from other donors' samples.

This clonotype has a handful of counts. The chain combines TRBV20-1 with TRBJ1-2; D perhaps matches TRBD1 (5 bases). Germline loops: CDR1 DFQATT, CDR2 SNEGSKA (reference sequence). The CDR3 extends over 13 amino acids. The V gene lost 0 bases and the J gene lost 5 bases, with 10 bases spanning the gap. The CDR3 loop is CSARDMTAYGYTF. The CDR3 nucleotides are TGCAGTGCTAGAGATATGACAGCTTATGGCTACACCTTC.

There are many counts of this clonotype. The V gene is TRBV21-1, the J gene TRBJ1-5; the table's D call TRBD1 went unverified against the DNA. TRBV21-1 is a documented pseudogene. There are 14 residues in the CDR3. CDR3 protein: CASNGGQTNQPQHF. The CDR3 DNA sequence: TGTGCCAGCAATGGGGGACAGACTAATCAGCCCCAGCATTTT.

This clonotype appeared many times. The chain is built from TRBV5-1 and TRBJ1-2, with D perhaps TRBD1 (6 bases). Germline-derived CDR1 and CDR2 are SGHRS and YFSETQ. The CDR3 is 16 residues long. V lost 0 bases and J lost 2, with 14 bases in between. In nucleotides, the CDR3 is TGCGCCAGCAGCTTGGGCGGGGACACCTTAAACTATGGCTACACCTTC. Amino acids: CASSLGGDTLNYGYTF.

This clonotype was counted at least ten times. The V and J genes are TRBV29-1 and TRBJ1-3; D is ambiguous. There are 13 residues in the CDR3. The V and J ends lost 7 bases and 1 base respectively, with 11 bases between them. The V gene's germline CDR1 is SQVTM and CDR2 ANQGSEA. CDR3 sequence: CSASVGSGNTIYF. The CDR3 bases are TGCAGCGCAAGCGTGGGGTCTGGAAACACCATATATTTT.

In its sample, this clonotype was seen a few times. This sequence joins TRBV6-1 and TRBJ2-3; D is unresolved. Per the germline V gene, CDR1 is MNHNS and CDR2 is SASEGT. The CDR3 covers 17 residues. The V end lost 10 bases, the J end lost 1 base, and 24 bases lay between the germline ends. The DNA of the CDR3 is TGTGCCACCACTCTACAAACACTCGTGAGTCGCACAGATACGCAGTATTTT. It codes for CATTLQTLVSRTDTQYF.

Ten or more counts support this clonotype. The gene calls are TRBV19 and TRBJ1-2; 7 bases agree with TRBD1. The J segment lost 7 bases and the V segment lost 4 bases, leaving 9 bases of the junction unmatched. Germline lookup yields CDR1 LNHDA and CDR2 SQIVND (reference sequence). The CDR3 is 14 residues long. CDR3 loop: CASSTRQGLSGYTF. CDR3 coding DNA: TGTGCCAGTAGTACGCGACAGGGACTCAGTGGCTACACCTTC.

Many counts were recorded for this clonotype. The genes are TRBV7-6 and TRBJ2-2; TRBD2 matches 15 bases. This CDR3 spans 18 amino acids. Unmatched junction bases numbered 7, after V lost 4 bases and J lost 4 bases. The V gene's germline CDR1 is SGHVS and CDR2 FNYEAQ. The CDR3 region is CASSSGTSGGLSTGELFF. CDR3 sequence (DNA): TGTGCCAGCAGCTCCGGGACTAGCGGGGGGCTGAGCACCGGGGAGCTGTTTTTT.